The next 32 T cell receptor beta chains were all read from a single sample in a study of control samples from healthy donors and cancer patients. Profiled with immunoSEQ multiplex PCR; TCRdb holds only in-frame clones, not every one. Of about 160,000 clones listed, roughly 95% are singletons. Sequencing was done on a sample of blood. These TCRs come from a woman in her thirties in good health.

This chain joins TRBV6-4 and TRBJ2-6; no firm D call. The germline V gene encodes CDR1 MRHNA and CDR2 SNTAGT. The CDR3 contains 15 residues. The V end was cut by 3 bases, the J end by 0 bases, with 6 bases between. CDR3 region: CASSDTDSGANVLTF. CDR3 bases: TGTGCCAGCAGTGATACGGACTCTGGGGCCAACGTCCTGACTTTC.

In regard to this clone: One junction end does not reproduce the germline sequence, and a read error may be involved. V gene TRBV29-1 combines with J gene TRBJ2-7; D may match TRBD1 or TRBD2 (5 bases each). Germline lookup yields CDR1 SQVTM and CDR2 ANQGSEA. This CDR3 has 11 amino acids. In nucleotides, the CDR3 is TGCAGCGCTGAGTCGGGACGGACAAACCACTTC. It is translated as CSAESGRTNHF.

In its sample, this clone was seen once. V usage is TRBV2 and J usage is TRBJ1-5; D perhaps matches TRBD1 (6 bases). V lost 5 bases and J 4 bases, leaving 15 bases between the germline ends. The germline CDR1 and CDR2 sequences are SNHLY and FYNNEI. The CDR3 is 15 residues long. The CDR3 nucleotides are TGTGCCAGCAGTTTTCGTGTAGGGGGTAATCAGCCCCAGCATTTT. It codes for CASSFRVGGNQPQHF.

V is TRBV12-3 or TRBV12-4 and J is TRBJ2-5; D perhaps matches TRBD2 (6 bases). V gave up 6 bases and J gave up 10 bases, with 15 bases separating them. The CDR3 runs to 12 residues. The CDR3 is CASRLGLSGQYF. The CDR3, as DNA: TGTGCCAGCAGACTTGGACTAAGCGGCCAGTACTTC.

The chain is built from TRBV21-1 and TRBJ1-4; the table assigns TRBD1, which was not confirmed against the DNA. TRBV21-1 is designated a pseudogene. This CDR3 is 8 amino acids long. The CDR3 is CASGQSVF. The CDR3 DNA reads TGTGCCAGCGGACAGAGCGTATTT.

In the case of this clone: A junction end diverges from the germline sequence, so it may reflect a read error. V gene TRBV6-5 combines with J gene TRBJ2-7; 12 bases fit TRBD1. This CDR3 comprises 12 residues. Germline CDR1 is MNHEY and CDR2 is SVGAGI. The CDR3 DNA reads TGCCCCGGGACAGGGGGCTGCTACGAGCAGTACTTC. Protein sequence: CPGTGGCYEQYF.

CDR3 DNA: TGTGCCAGCAGGGCCTGGGACAGTCCCTACAATGAGCAGTTCTTC. The encoded protein is CASRAWDSPYNEQFF. The V gene is TRBV25-1, the J gene TRBJ2-1; 7 positions agree with TRBD1. CDR3 length: 15 residues. Per germline, CDR1 MGHDK and CDR2 SYGVNS. J gave up 2 bases and V 6 bases, and 7 bases lay outside the gene matches.

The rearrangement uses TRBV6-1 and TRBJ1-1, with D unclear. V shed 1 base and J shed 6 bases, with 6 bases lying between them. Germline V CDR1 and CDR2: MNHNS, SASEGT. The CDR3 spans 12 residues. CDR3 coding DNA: TGTGCCAGCAGTGAAGTAGTGGCTGAAGCTTTCTTT. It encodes CASSEVVAEAFF.

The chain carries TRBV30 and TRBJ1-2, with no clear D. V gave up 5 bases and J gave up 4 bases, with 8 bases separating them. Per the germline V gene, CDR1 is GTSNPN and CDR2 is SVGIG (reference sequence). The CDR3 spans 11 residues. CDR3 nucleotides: TGTGCCTGGGCCGGGGTCTATGGCTACACCTTC. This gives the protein CAWAGVYGYTF.

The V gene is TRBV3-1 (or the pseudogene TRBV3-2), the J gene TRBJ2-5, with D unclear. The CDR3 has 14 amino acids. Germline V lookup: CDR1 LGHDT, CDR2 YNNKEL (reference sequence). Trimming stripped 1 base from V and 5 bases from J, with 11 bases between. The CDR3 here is CASSQGPRLETQYF. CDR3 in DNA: TGTGCCAGCAGCCAAGGGCCCCGGCTGGAGACCCAGTACTTC.

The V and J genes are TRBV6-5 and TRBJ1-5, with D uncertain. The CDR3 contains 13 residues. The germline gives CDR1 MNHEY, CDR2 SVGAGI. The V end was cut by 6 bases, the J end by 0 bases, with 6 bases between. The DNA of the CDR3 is TGTGCCAGCAGGGGTTTTAGCAATCAGCCCCAGCATTTT. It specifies CASRGFSNQPQHF.

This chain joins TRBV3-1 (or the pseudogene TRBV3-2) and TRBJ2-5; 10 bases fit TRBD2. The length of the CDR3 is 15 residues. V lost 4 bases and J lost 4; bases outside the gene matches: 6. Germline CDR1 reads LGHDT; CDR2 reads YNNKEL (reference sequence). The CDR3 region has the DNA TGTGCCAGCAGCCGGCGGACTAGCGGACCAGAGACCCAGTACTTC. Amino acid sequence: CASSRRTSGPETQYF.

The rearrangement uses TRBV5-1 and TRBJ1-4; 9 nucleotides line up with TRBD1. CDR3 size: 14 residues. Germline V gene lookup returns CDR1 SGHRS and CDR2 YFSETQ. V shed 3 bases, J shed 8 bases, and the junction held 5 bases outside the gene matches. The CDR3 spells CASSSGTGLEKLFF. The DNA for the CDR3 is TGCGCCAGCAGCTCCGGGACAGGGCTGGAAAAACTGTTTTTT.

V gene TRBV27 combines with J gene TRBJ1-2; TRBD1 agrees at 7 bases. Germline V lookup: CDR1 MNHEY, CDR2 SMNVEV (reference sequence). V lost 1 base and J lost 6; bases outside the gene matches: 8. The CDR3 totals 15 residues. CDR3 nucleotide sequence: TGTGCCAGCAGTTTATTTTCGGAGGGGGCAGATGGCTACACCTTC. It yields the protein CASSLFSEGADGYTF.

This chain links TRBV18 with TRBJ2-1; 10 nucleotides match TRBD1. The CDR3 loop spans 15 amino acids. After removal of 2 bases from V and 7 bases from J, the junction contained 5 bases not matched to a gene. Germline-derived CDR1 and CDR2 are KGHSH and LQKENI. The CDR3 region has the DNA TGTGCCAGCTCACCAGGGACAGGGGCGGGGAATGAGCAGTTCTTC. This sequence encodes CASSPGTGAGNEQFF.

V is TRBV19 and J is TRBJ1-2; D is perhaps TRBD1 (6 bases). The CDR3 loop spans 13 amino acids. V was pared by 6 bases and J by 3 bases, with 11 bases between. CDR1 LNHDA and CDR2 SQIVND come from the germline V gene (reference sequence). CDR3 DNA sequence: TGTGCCAGTAGCACAGGGAGTTACTATGGCTACACCTTC. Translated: CASSTGSYYGYTF.

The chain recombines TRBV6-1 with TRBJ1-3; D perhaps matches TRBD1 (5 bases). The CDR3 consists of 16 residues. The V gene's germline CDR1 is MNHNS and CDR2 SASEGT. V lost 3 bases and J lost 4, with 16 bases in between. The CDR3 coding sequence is TGTGCCAGCAGTGATGTTCCCGGGGGATCGGGAAACACCATATATTTT. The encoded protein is CASSDVPGGSGNTIYF.

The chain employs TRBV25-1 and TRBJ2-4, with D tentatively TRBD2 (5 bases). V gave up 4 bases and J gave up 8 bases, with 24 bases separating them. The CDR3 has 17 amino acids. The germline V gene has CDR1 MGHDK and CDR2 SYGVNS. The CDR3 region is CASSAYRGEGYGDIQYF. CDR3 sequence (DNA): TGTGCCAGCAGTGCCTACCGGGGAGAGGGATACGGCGACATTCAGTACTTC.

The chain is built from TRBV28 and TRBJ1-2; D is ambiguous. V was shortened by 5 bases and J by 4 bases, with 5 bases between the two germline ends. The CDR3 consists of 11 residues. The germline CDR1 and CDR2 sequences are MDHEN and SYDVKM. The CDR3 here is CASSQVYGYTF. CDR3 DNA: TGTGCCAGCAGTCAAGTCTATGGCTACACCTTC.

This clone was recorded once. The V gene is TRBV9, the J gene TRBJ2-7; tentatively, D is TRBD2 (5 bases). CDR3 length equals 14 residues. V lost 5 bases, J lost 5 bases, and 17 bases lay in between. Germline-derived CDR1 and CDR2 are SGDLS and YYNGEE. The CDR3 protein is CASSKSTAGNEQYF. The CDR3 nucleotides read TGTGCCAGCAGTAAGAGCACGGCCGGGAACGAGCAGTACTTC.

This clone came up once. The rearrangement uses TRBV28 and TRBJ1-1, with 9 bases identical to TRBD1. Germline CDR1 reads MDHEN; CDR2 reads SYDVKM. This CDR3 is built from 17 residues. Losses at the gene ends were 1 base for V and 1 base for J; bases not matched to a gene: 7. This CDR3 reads CASSLSWTGEENTEAFF. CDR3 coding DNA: TGTGCCAGCAGTTTATCGTGGACAGGGGAGGAGAACACTGAAGCTTTCTTT.

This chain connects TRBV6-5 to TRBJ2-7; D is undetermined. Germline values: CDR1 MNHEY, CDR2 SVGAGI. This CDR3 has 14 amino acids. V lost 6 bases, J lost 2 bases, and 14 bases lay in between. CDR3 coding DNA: TGTGCCAGCAGCTTCCAAGGACCCCCCTACGAGCAGTACTTC. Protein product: CASSFQGPPYEQYF.

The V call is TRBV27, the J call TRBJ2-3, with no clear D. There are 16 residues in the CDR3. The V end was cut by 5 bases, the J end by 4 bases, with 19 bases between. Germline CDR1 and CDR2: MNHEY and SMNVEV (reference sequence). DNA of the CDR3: TGTGCCAGCAGTCCCGCACTGGGCAGAGGTCCAGATACGCAGTATTTT. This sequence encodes CASSPALGRGPDTQYF.

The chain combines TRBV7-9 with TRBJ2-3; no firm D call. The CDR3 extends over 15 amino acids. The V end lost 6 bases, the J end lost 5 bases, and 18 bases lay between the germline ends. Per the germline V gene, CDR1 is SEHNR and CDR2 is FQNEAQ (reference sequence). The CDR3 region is CASRGSAETGDTQYF. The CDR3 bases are TGTGCCAGCAGGGGGTCGGCCGAAACGGGAGATACGCAGTATTTT.

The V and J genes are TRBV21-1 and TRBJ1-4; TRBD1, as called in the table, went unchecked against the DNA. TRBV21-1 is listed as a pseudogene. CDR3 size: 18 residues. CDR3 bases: TGTGCCAGCCTCACATCCGGGACAGGGGTTCTTGGGAATGAAAAACTGTTTTTT. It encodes CASLTSGTGVLGNEKLFF.

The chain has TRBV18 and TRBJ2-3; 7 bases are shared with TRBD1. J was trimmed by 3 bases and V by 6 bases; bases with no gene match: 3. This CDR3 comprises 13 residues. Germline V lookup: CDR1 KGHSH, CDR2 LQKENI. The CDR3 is CASSRDRTDTQYF. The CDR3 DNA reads TGTGCCAGCTCGAGGGACAGAACAGATACGCAGTATTTT.

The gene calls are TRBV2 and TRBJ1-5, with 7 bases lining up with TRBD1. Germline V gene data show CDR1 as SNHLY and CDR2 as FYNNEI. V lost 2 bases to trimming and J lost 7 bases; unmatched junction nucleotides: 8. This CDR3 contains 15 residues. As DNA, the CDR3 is TGTGCCAGCAGTGAATTCGAGACAGGGTACCAGCCCCAGCATTTT. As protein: CASSEFETGYQPQHF. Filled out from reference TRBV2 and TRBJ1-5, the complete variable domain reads EPEVTQTPSHQVTQMGQEVILRCVPISNHLYFYWYRQILGQKVEFLVSFYNNEISEKSEIFDDQFSVERPDGSNFTLKIRSTKLEDSAMYFCASSEFETGYQPQHFGDGTRLSIL.

DNA of the CDR3: TGTGCCAGCAGCTTAGCCGTGGACTACCAAGAGACCCAGTACTTC. Encoded protein: CASSLAVDYQETQYF. J is TRBJ2-5 and V is TRBV7-6, with a weak D call TRBD2 (5 bases). The CDR3 contains 15 residues. Germline V CDR1 and CDR2: SGHVS, FNYEAQ. The ends were cut back, 0 bases at V and 0 bases at J, with 8 bases in the middle.

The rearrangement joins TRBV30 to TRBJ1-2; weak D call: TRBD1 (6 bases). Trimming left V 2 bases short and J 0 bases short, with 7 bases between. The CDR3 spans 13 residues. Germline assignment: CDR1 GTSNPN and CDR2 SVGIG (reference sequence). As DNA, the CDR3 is TGTGCCTGGAGTAAGGGGGCTAACTATGGCTACACCTTC. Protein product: CAWSKGANYGYTF.

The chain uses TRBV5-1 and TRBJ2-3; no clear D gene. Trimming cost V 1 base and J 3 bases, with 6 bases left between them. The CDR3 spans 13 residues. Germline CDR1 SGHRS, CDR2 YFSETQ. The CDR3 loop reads CASSLLGTDTQYF. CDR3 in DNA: TGCGCCAGCAGCTTGCTAGGGACAGATACGCAGTATTTT.

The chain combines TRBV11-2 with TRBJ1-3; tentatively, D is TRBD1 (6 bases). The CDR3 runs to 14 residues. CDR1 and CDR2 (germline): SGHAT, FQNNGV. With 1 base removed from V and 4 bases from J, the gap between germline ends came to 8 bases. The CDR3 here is CASSLAGAGNTIYF. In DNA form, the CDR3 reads TGTGCCAGCAGCTTAGCAGGGGCAGGAAACACCATATATTTT.

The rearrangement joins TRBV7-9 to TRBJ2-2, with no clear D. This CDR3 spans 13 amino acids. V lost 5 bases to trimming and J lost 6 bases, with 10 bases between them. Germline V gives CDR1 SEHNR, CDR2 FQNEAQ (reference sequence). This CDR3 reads CASSTPPSGELFF. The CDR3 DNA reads TGTGCCAGCAGCACCCCCCCATCCGGGGAGCTGTTTTTT.